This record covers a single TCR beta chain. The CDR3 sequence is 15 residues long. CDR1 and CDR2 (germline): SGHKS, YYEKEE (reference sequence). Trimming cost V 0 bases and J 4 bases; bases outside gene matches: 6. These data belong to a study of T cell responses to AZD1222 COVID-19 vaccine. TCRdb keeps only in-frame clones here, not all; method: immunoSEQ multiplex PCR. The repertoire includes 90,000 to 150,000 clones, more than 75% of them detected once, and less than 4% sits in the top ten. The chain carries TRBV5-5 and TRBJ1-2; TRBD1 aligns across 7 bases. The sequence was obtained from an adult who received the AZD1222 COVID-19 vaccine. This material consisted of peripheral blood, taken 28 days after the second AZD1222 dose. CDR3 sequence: CASSLVDRVSYGYTF. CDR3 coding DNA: TGTGCCAGCAGCTTGGTCGACAGGGTGAGCTATGGCTACACCTTC.